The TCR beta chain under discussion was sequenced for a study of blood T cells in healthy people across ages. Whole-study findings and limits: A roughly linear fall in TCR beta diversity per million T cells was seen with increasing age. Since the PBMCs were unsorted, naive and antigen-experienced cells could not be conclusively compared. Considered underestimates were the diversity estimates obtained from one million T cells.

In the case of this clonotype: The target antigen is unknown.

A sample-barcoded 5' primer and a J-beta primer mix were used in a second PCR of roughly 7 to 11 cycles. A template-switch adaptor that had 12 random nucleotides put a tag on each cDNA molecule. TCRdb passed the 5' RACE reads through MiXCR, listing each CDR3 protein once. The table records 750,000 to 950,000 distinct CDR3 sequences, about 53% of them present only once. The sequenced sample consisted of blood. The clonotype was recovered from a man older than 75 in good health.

CDR3 residues: CASSLGGADRVTQYF. The CDR3 DNA follows: TGCGCCAGCAGCTTGGGCGGGGCCGATAGGGTGACCCAGTACTTC. The rearrangement joins TRBV5-1 to TRBJ2-5; D perhaps matches TRBD2 (6 bases). Trimming took 0 bases from V and 7 from J, leaving 16 bases between them. The germline CDR1 and CDR2 sequences are SGHRS and YFSETQ. This CDR3 comprises 15 residues.